One TCR beta chain is described in this entry. The target antigen is unknown. The source of the sample is a study of cytomegalovirus exposure and HLA in healthy donors. Background on the study: An early data release held approximately 80 million unique TCRs from HLA-typed donors.

Broader study findings: Later genetic work tied a missense DCLRE1C variant to beta-chain V and J trimming. Sequences of the TCR beta chain were said to predict the HLA-A and HLA-B alleles of most subjects accurately. Versus the approximately 700-donor mean, an Asian-associated ancestry cluster reportedly showed fewer N-insertions in a later analysis.

CDR1 is MNHNY and CDR2 is SVGAGI in the germline V gene (reference sequence). The CDR3 is made up of 14 amino acids. V lost 0 bases and J 2 bases, leaving 5 bases between the germline ends. PCR used 60 Vbeta primers and 13 Jbeta primers. Profiled with immunoSEQ multiplex PCR; TCRdb holds only in-frame clones, not every one. The profile shows roughly 150,000 clones, roughly 72% of them singletons. This chain uses TRBV6-6 with TRBJ1-5; D remains ambiguous. Sequenced: PBMCs. This TCR derives from a man between 40 and 49 years old in good health and CMV-seronegative. CDR3 DNA sequence: TGTGCCAGCAGTTACTCGGCAGGCAATCAGCCCCAGCATTTT. Translation: CASSYSAGNQPQHF.